This T cell receptor (beta chain) was retrieved from a study of cytomegalovirus exposure and HLA in healthy donors. Study results and limitations: There were reportedly fewer N-insertions in an Asian-associated ancestry cluster than the approximately 670-donor mean, in a later analysis. In a later analysis, V- and J-gene trimming of beta chains associated with a DCLRE1C missense variant, replicated independently.

The PCR made use of 60 Vbeta and 13 Jbeta primers. The protocol was immunoSEQ multiplex PCR, while the TCRdb copy is restricted to in-frame clones and leaves out a portion. The repertoire holds fewer than 200,000 clones, with 8.5% to 10% as singletons. As regards this clone: As yet, its antigen is unknown.

V dropped 1 base and J dropped 3; count of bases not matched to a gene: 7. Germline loops: CDR1 PRHDT, CDR2 FYEKMQ (reference sequence). CDR3 size: 16 residues. Sequenced material: PBMCs. The TCR sequence derives from a young woman in good health and CMV-seropositive. The V and J genes are TRBV13 and TRBJ1-1, with 8 bases fitting TRBD1. Here the CDR3 reads CASSLDSGQGYTEAFF. CDR3 sequence (DNA): TGTGCCAGCAGCTTAGACTCCGGACAGGGCTACACTGAAGCTTTCTTT. The full variable domain, completed using reference TRBV13 and TRBJ1-1, is AAGVIQSPRHLIKEKRETATLKCYPIPRHDTVYWYQQGPGQDPQFLISFYEKMQSDKGSIPDRFSAQQFSDYHSELNMSSLELGDSALYFCASSLDSGQGYTEAFFGQGTRLTVV.